This T cell receptor beta chain was documented in a study of blood T cell repertoires in COVID-19. At the level of the study: PBMCs, B-cell-depleted T cells, or T cells were the source of the cDNA or gDNA that made up the material.

Donors in Cohort 3 counted as recovered after two negative PCRs, clearance, or symptom resolution. The table came from immunoSEQ multiplex PCR; TCRdb's copy has only in-frame clones and leaves some out. The table shows about 400,000 clones, with roughly 86% occurring only once. The receptor was isolated from a woman aged 30 to 39 who had recovered from COVID-19. Sequencing used PBMCs or T cells enriched from blood (not recorded which).

The CDR3 is CASGGGEANEQFF. CDR3 nucleotides: TGTGCCAGCGGGGGAGGGGAGGCCAATGAGCAGTTCTTC. The chain recombines TRBV12-3 or TRBV12-4 with TRBJ2-1; 7 bases agree with TRBD2. V dropped 8 bases and J dropped 6; count of bases not matched to a gene: 7. CDR3 length: 13 amino acids.